This T cell receptor (beta chain) was sequenced in a study of T cells after yellow fever vaccination. On the study more broadly: Fractions low in cell number were prepared with SMART-Seq v4 Ultra Low Input. General study findings and limits: Subsequent booster samples again held most clones from primary vaccination (less than 98% CD4, 85% to 90% CD8). Only a minor proportion of clonotypes was detected across both CD4 and CD8 compartments.

In the case of this clonotype: What it binds is not known.

The V and J ends lost 0 bases and 4 bases, in that order; junction bases with no gene match: 9. CDR3 length equals 17 residues. The germline V gene has CDR1 SGHRS and CDR2 YFSETQ. TCRdb processed the 5' RACE reads anew with MiXCR; each CDR3 protein has one entry. The sample includes under 550,000 distinct CDR3 sequences, just over 20% of them seen just once. This clonotype was obtained from a man between 18 and 29 years old who received the YFV17D yellow fever vaccine. The chain has TRBV5-1 and TRBJ1-1; 10 nucleotides match TRBD1. Sequences were derived from PBMCs, sampled roughly 20 days after the first yellow fever vaccination. The CDR3 loop reads CASSLVFWDRGFTEAFF. The DNA for the CDR3 is TGCGCCAGCAGCTTGGTTTTCTGGGACAGGGGTTTCACTGAAGCTTTCTTT.